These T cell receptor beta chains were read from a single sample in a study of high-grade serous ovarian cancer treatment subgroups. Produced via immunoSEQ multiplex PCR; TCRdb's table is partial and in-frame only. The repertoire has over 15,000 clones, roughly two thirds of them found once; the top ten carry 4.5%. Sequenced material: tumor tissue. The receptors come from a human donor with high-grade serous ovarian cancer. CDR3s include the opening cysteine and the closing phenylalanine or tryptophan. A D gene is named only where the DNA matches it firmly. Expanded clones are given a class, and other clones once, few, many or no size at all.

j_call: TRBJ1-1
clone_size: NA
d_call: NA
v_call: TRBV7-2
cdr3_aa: CASSSGQNTEAFF
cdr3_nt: TGTGCCAGCAGCTCGGGACAGAACACTGAAGCTTTCTTT

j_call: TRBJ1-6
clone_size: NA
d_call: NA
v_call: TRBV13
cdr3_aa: CASGTGNSPLHF
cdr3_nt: TGTGCCAGCGGCACAGGGAATTCACCCCTCCACTTT

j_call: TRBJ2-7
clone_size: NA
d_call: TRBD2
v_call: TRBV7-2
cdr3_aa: CASSLQTPGLAGGYEQYF
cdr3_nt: TGTGCCAGCAGCTTACAAACCCCGGGACTAGCGGGGGGCTACGAGCAGTACTTC

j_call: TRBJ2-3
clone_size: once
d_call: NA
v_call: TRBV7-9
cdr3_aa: CASSFGATDTQYF
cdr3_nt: TGTGCCAGCAGCTTTGGGGCTACAGATACGCAGTATTTT

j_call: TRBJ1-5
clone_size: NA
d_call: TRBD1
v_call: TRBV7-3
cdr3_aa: CASMAGGSLSGNQPQHF
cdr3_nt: TGTGCCAGCATGGCAGGGGGGTCGTTATCGGGCAATCAGCCCCAGCATTTT

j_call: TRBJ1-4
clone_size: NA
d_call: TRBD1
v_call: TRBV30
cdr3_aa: CAWSSGVGGAGEKLFF
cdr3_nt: TGTGCCTGGAGCTCAGGCGTAGGGGGCGCAGGGGAAAAACTGTTTTTT

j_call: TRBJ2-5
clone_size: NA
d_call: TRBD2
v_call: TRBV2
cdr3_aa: CASSEGLAGDRQTQYF
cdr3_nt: TGTGCCAGCAGTGAGGGACTAGCGGGGGATAGGCAGACCCAGTACTTC

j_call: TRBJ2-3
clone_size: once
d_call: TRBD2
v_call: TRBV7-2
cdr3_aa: CASSFGGGPLTF
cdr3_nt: TGTGCCAGCAGCTTCGGGGGGGGCCCGCTGACCTTT

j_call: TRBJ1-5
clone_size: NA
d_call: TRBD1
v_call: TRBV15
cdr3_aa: CATSRERQGTAQHF
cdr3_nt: TGTGCCACCAGCAGGGAAAGACAGGGGACAGCCCAGCATTTT

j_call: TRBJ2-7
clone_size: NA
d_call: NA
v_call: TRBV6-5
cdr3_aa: CASSYSIRGQYF
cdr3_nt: TGTGCCAGCAGTTACTCGATCCGGGGGCAGTACTTC

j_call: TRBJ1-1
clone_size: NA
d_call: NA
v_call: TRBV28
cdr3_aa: CASSSYREAFF
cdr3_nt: TGTGCCAGCAGTTCGTACAGGGAAGCTTTCTTT

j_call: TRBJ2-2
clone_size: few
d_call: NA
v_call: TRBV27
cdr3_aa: CASSLWTTGELFF
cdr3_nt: TGTGCCAGCAGTTTATGGACGACCGGGGAGCTGTTTTTT

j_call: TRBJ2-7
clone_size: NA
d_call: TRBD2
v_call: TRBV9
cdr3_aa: CASSVGVLAGAYEQYF
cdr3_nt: TGTGCCAGCAGCGTAGGAGTTCTAGCGGGGGCCTACGAGCAGTACTTC

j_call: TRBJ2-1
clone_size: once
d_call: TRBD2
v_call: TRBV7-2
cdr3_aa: CASSLVGGGGSQFF
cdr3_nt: TGTGCCAGCAGCTTAGTAGGCGGGGGTGGTTCTCAGTTCTTC

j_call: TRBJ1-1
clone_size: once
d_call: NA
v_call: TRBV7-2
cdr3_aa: CASSLSWQGWTEAFF
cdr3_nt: TGTGCCAGCAGCTTAAGTTGGCAGGGTTGGACTGAAGCTTTCTTT

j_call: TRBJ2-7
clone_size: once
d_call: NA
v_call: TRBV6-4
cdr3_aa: CASSVAGGSDEQYF
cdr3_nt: TGTGCCAGCAGTGTTGCAGGGGGGTCGGACGAGCAGTACTTC

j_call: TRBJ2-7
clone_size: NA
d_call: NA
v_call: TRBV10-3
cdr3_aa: CAISESPRGNEQYF
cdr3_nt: TGTGCCATCAGTGAGTCCCCCCGCGGGAACGAGCAGTACTTC

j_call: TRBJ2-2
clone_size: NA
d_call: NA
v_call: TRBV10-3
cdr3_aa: CATGPLGNTGELFF
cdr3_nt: TGTGCCACCGGACCTCTAGGGAACACCGGGGAGCTGTTTTTT

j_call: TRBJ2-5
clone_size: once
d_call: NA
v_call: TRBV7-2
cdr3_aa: CASSLTGPGQETQYF
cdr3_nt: TGTGCCAGCAGCTTAACCGGCCCGGGTCAAGAGACCCAGTACTTC

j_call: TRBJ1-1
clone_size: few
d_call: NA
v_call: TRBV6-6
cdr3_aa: CASSRQLSNTEAFF
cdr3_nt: TGTGCCAGCAGTAGACAGCTCTCGAACACTGAAGCTTTCTTT

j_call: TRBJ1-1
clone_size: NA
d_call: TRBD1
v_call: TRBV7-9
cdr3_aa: CASSVGQGANTEAFF
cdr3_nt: TGTGCCAGCAGCGTAGGACAGGGGGCAAACACTGAAGCTTTCTTT

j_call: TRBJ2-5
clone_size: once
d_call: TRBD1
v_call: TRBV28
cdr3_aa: CASSLPGTGGTQYF
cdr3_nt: TGTGCCAGCAGTCTACCTGGGACAGGGGGGACCCAGTACTTC

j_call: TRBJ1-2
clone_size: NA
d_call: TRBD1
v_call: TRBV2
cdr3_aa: CASSPQGALGYTF
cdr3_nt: TGTGCCAGCAGTCCGCAGGGGGCCTTGGGCTACACCTTC

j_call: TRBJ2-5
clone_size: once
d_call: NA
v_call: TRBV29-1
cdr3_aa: CSVEVGGAETQYF
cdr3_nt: TGCAGCGTTGAAGTCGGCGGGGCAGAGACCCAGTACTTC

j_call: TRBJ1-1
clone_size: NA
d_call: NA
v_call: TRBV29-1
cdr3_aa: CSVARNTNTEAFF
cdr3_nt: TGCAGCGTTGCCCGGAACACGAACACTGAAGCTTTCTTT

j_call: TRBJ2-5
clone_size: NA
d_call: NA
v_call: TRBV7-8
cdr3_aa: CASSSMGRVWGHETQYF
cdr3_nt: TGTGCCAGCAGCTCCATGGGACGAGTTTGGGGGCACGAGACCCAGTACTTC

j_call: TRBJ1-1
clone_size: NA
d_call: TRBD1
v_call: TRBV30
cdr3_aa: CAWSRQGGVTEAFF
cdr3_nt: TGTGCCTGGTCCCGCCAGGGGGGCGTCACTGAAGCTTTCTTT

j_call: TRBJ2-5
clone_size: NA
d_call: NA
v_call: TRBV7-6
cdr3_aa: CASSPPLGAIGETQYF
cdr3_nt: TGTGCCAGCAGTCCACCCCTCGGGGCCATCGGGGAGACCCAGTACTTC